This T cell receptor beta chain was captured by sequencing in a study of post-analysis software for immune sequencing data. Whole-study findings and limits: Under the F measure, samples that were prepared in one batch clustered strongly together. Normalized Chao1 diversity was significantly reduced in patients versus controls. Four or five TRBV segments were significantly more frequent in patients than in controls. TRBV5-6, TRBV5-1 and TRBV20-1 were among these segments.

CDR1 and CDR2 from the germline V gene are SGHTA and FQGNSA. The CDR3 is 15 amino acids. V shed 9 bases and J shed 0 bases, with 17 bases lying between them. Built from TCR beta cDNA, the libraries had unique molecular identifiers in them. Approximately 0.5 million cDNA molecules were recovered from an input of 1 to 10 million T cells. TCRdb called the PCR reads again in MiXCR, with one record for every CDR3 protein. Among 350,000 to 450,000 distinct CDR3 sequences listed, 30% to 40% were seen once. This clonotype was found many times. The antigen is undetermined. This TCR was sampled from a girl aged 2 to 9 with multiple sclerosis. V usage is TRBV7-2 and J usage is TRBJ1-2; no clear D gene. Sequencing was performed on blood. The CDR3 DNA sequence: TGTGCCAGTGCCCCCGCGGCAAACGCTAACTATGGCTACACCTTC. Residues: CASAPAANANYGYTF. The whole variable domain, filled in from reference TRBV7-2 and TRBJ1-2, reads GAGVSQSPSNKVTEKGKDVELRCDPISGHTALYWYRQSLGQGLEFLIYFQGNSAPDKSGLPSDRFSAERTGGSVSTLTIQRTQQEDSAVYLCASAPAANANYGYTFGSGTRLTVV.